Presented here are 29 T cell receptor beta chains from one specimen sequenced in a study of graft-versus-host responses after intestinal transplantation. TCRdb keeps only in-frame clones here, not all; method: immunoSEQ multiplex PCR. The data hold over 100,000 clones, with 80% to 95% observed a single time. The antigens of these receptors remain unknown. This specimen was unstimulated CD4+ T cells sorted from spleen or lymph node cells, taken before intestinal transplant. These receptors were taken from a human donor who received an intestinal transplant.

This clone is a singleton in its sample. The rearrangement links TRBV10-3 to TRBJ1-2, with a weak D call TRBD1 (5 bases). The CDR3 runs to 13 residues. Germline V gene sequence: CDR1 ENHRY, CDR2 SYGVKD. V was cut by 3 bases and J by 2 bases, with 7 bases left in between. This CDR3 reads CAISDGGNYGYTF. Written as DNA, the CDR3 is TGTGCCATCAGTGATGGGGGGAACTATGGCTACACCTTC.

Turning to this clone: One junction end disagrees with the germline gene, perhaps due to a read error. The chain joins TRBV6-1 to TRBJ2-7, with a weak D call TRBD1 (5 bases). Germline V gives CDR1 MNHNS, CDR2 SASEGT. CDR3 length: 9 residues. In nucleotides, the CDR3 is TGTGCCAGCAGTCAGACAGATTCCTTC. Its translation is CASSQTDSF.

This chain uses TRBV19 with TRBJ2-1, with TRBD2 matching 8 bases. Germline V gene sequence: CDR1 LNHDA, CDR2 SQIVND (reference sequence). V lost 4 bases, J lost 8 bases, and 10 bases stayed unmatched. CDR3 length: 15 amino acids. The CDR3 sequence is CASSKTGGRWDEQFF. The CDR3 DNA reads TGTGCCAGTAGTAAGACGGGAGGGAGGTGGGATGAGCAGTTCTTC.

The CDR3 is CASSLDPSSSSTDTQYF. The DNA of the CDR3 is TGCGCCAGCAGCTTGGATCCTAGCAGTTCTAGCACAGATACGCAGTATTTT. The chain uses TRBV5-1 and TRBJ2-3, with D maybe TRBD2 (5 bases). Germline-derived CDR1 and CDR2 are SGHRS and YFSETQ. The CDR3 has 17 amino acids. Trimming took off 0 bases at V and 0 bases at J, with 14 bases between the two ends.

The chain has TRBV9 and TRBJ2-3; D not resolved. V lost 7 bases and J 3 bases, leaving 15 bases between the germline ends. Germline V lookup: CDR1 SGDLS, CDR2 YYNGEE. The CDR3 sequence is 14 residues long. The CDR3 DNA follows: TGTGCCAGCGCTACAGCCCTCCTGACAGATACGCAGTATTTT. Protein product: CASATALLTDTQYF.

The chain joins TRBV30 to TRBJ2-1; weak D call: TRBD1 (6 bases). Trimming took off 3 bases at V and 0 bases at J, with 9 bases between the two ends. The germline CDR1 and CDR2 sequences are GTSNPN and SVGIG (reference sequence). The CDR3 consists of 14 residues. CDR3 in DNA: TGTGCCTGGAGGGTCAGGGGCTCCTACAATGAGCAGTTCTTC. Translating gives CAWRVRGSYNEQFF.

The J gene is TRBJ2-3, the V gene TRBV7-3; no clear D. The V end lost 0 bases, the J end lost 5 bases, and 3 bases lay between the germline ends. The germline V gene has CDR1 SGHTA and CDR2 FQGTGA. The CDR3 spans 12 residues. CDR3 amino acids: CASSLTGDTQYF. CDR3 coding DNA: TGTGCCAGCAGCTTAACGGGAGATACGCAGTATTTT.

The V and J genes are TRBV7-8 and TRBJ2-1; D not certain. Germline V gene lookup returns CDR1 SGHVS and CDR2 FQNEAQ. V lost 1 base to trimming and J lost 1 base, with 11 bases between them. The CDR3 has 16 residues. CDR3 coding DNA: TGTGCCAGCAGCTTAGTCTGGAGCCGGTCCTACAATGAGCAGTTCTTC. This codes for CASSLVWSRSYNEQFF.

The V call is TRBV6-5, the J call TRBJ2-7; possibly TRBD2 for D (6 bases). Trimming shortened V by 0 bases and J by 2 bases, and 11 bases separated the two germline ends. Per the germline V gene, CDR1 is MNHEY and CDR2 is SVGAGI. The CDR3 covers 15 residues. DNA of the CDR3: TGTGCCAGCAGTTACTCGACGGGAGACACCTACGAGCAGTACTTC. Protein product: CASSYSTGDTYEQYF.

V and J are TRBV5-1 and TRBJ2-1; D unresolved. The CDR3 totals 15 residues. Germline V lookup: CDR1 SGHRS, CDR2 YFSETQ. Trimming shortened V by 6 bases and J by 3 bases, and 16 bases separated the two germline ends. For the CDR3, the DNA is TGCGCCAGCAAGAGGTCGGAAGTAAACTACAATGAGCAGTTCTTC. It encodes CASKRSEVNYNEQFF. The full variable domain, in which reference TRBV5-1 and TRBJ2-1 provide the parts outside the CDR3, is KAGVTQTPRYLIKTRGQQVTLSCSPISGHRSVSWYQQTPGQGLQFLFEYFSETQRNKGNFPGRFSGRQFSNSRSEMNVSTLELGDSALYLCASKRSEVNYNEQFFGPGTRLTVL.

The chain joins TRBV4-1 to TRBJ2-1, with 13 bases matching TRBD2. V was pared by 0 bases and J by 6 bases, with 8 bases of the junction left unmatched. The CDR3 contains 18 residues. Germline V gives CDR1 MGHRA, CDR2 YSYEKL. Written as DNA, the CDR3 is TGCGCCAGCAGCCAAGATCCAACTAGCGGGAGGGCAATCAATGAGCAGTTCTTC. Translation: CASSQDPTSGRAINEQFF.

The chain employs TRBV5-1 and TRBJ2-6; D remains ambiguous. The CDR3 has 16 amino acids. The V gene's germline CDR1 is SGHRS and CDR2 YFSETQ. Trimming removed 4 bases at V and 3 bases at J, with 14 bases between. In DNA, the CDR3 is TGCGCCAGCAGCAAAGTGATTCCCCTTGGGGCCAACGTCCTGACTTTC. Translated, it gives CASSKVIPLGANVLTF.

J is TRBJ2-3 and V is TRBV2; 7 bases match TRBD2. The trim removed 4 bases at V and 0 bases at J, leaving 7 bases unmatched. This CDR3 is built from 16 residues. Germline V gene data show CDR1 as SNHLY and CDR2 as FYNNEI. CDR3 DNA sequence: TGTGCCAGCAGTGGTCGGGGACTAAAGAGCACAGATACGCAGTATTTT. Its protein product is CASSGRGLKSTDTQYF.

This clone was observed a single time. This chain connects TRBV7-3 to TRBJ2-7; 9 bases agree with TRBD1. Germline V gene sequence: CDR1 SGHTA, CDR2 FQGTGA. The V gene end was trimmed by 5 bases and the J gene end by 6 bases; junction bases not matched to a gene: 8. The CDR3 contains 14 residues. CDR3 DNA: TGTGCCAGCAGCCATAAGACAGGGGGTGGCGAGCAGTACTTC. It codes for CASSHKTGGGEQYF. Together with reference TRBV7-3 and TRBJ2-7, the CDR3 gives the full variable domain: GAGVSQTPSNKVTEKGKYVELRCDPISGHTALYWYRQSLGQGPEFLIYFQGTGAADDSGLPNDRFFAVRPEGSVSTLKIQRTERGDSAVYLCASSHKTGGGEQYFGPGTRLTVT.

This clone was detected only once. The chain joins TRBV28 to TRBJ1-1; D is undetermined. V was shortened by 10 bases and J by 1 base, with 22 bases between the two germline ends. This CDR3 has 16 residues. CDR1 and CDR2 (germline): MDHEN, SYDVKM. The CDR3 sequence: CATSKPHLLTNTEAFF. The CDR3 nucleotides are TGTGCCACCTCAAAGCCCCACCTCCTAACGAACACTGAAGCTTTCTTT. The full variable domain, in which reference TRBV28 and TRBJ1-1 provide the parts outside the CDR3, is DVKVTQSSRYLVKRTGEKVFLECVQDMDHENMFWYRQDPGLGLRLIYFSYDVKMKEKGDIPEGYSVSREKKERFSLILESASTNQTSMYLCATSKPHLLTNTEAFFGQGTRLTVV.

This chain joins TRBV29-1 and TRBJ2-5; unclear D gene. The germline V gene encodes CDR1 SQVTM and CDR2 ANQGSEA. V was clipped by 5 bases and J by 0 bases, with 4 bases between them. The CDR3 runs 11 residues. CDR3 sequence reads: CSVRNQETQYF. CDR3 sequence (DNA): TGCAGCGTTCGGAACCAAGAGACCCAGTACTTC.

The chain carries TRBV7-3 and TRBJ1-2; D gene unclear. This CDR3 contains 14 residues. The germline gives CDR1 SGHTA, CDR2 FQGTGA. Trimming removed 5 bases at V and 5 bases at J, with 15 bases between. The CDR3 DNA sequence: TGTGCCAGCAGCCTAAGTCCGGGCCCTTATGGCTACACCTTC. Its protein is CASSLSPGPYGYTF.

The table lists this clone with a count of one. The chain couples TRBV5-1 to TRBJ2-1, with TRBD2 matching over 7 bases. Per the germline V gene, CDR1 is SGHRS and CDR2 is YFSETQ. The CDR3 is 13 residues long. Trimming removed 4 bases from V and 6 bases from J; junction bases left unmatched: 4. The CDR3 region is CASSRREFNEQFF. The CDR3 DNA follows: TGCGCCAGCAGCCGGCGGGAGTTCAATGAGCAGTTCTTC. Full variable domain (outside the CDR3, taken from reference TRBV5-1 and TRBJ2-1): KAGVTQTPRYLIKTRGQQVTLSCSPISGHRSVSWYQQTPGQGLQFLFEYFSETQRNKGNFPGRFSGRQFSNSRSEMNVSTLELGDSALYLCASSRREFNEQFFGPGTRLTVL.

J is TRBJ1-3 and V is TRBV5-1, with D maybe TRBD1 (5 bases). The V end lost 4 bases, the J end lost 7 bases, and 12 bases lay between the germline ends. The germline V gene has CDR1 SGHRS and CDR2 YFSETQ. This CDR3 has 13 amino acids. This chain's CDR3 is CASSQAGLNTIYF. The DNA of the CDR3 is TGCGCCAGCAGCCAGGCGGGACTCAACACCATATATTTT.

CDR3 in amino acids: CASRSGSGNNQPQHF. The CDR3 coding sequence is TGCGCCAGCAGATCGGGTTCGGGAAACAATCAGCCCCAGCATTTT. The chain employs TRBV5-1 and TRBJ1-5, with D unclear. The germline V gene encodes CDR1 SGHRS and CDR2 YFSETQ. Deletions cut 5 bases from V and 3 bases from J, with 15 bases between. This CDR3 comprises 15 residues.

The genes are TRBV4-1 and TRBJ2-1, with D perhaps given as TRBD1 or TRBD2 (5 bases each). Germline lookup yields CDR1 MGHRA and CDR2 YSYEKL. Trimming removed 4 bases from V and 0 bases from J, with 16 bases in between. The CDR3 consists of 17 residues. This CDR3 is CASSPSLPGRSYNEQFF. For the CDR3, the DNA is TGCGCCAGCAGCCCTTCGCTGCCGGGACGCTCCTACAATGAGCAGTTCTTC.

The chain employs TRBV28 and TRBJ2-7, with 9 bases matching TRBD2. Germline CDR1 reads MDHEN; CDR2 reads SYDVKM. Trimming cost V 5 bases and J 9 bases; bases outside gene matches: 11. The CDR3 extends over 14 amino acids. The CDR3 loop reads CASSRPAGGERQYF. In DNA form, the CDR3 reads TGTGCCAGCAGTCGCCCGGCGGGGGGGGAGAGGCAGTACTTC.

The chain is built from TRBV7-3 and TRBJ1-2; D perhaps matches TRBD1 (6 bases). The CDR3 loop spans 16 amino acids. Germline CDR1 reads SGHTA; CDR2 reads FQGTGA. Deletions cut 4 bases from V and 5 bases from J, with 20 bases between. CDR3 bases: TGTGCCAGCAGCTCTGGACGGCAGGGAGGGGGATATGGCTACACCTTC. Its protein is CASSSGRQGGGYGYTF.

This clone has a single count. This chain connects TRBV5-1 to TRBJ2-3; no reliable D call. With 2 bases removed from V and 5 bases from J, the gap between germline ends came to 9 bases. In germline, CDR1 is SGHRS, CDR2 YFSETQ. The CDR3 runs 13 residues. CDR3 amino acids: CASSLRSRDTQYF. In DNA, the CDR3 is TGCGCCAGCAGCTTAAGATCCCGAGATACGCAGTATTTT.

The CDR3 DNA reads TGCGCCAGCAGTGAAAGGAGCGTGGGGCAGGAGCAGTACTTC. Protein sequence: CASSERSVGQEQYF. The rearrangement links TRBV5-1 to TRBJ2-7, with a possible D match to TRBD1 (5 bases). The germline V and J ends were trimmed by 5 bases and 7 bases, with 19 bases remaining between them. From germline, CDR1 is SGHRS and CDR2 YFSETQ. The CDR3 length is 14 residues.

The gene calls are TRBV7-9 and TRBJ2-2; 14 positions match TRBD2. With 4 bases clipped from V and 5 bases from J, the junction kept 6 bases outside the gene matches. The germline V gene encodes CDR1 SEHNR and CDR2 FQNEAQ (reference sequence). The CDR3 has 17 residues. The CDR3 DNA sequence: TGTGCCAGCAGCTACGGACTAGCGGGAGGTAATACCGGGGAGCTGTTTTTT. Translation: CASSYGLAGGNTGELFF.

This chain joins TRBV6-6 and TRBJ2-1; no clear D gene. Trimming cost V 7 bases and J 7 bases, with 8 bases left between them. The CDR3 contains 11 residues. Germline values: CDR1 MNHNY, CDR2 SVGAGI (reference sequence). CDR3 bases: TGTGCCAGCAACAGCCTGAATGAGCAGTTCTTC. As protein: CASNSLNEQFF.

Here the CDR3 reads CASSPSSRDGVTEAFF. The CDR3 bases are TGCGCCAGCAGCCCGTCCTCGCGGGACGGCGTCACTGAAGCTTTCTTT. This chain links TRBV5-1 with TRBJ1-1, with a possible D match to TRBD1 (5 bases). V was shortened by 4 bases and J by 4 bases, with 20 bases between the two germline ends. The CDR3 is 16 amino acids. From germline, CDR1 is SGHRS and CDR2 YFSETQ.

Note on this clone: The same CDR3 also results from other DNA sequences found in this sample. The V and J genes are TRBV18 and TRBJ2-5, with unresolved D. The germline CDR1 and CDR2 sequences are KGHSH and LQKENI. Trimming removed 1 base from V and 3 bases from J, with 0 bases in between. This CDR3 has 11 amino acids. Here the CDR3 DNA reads TGTGCCAGCTCACCACAAGAGACCCAGTACTTC. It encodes CASSPQETQYF.